This record concerns one TCR beta chain sequence. Use of 60 Vbeta and 13 Jbeta primers characterized the PCR. This table comes from immunoSEQ multiplex PCR, and its TCRdb copy is limited to in-frame clones, with some not included. Of over 130,000 clones detected, roughly 76% appear once; the ten largest clones hold less than 1.5%. The data were taken from a study of cytomegalovirus exposure and HLA in healthy donors. The CDR3 contains 15 residues. The germline V gene has CDR1 MDHEN and CDR2 SYDVKM. The V gene lost 2 bases and the J gene lost 2 bases, with 10 bases spanning the gap. The chain carries TRBV28 and TRBJ1-5; no definite D call. This clonotype originated in a female donor in good health and CMV-seronegative. The sample was PBMCs. CDR3 residues: CASSLTFGGNQPQHF. In nucleotides, the CDR3 is TGTGCCAGCAGTTTAACTTTCGGAGGCAATCAGCCCCAGCATTTT.